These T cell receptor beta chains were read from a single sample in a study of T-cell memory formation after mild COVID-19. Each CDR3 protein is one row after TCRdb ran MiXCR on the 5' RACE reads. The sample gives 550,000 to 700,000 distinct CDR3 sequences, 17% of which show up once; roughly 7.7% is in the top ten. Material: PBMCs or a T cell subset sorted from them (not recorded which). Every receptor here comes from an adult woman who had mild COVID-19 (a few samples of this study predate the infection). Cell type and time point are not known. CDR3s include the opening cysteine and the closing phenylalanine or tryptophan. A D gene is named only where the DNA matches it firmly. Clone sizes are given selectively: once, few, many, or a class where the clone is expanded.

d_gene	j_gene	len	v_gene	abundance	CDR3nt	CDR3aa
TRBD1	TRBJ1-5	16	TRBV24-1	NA	TGTGCCACCAGTGACAGACGACAGGGAGGCGATCAGCCCCAGCATTTT	CATSDRRQGGDQPQHF
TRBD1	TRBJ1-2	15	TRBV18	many	TGTGCCAGCTCACCTGGGACAGGGGTAAACTATGGCTACACCTTC	CASSPGTGVNYGYTF
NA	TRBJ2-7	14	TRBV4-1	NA	TGCGCCAGCAGCCAGGAACACGTTTCTGACGAGCAGTACTTC	CASSQEHVSDEQYF
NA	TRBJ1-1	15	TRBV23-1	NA	TGCGCCAGCAGTCAATCGTACAGGGCCTACACTGAAGCTTTCTTT	CASSQSYRAYTEAFF
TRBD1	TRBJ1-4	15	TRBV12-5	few	TGTGCTAGTGGTTTGGACGGGACAGTGAATGAAAAACTGTTTTTT	CASGLDGTVNEKLFF
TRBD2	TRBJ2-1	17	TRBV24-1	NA	TGTGCCACCAGTGGATTGGGGGGGGAGAGCTCCTACAATGAGCAGTTCTTC	CATSGLGGESSYNEQFF
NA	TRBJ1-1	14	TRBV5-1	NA	TGCGCCAGCAGCTTGGCCCATGGGAGGGTTGAAGCTTTCTTT	CASSLAHGRVEAFF
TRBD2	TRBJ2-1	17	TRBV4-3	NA	TGCGCCAGCAGCCATAATCTAGCGGGAGGGCCTATGGGTGAGCAGTTCTTC	CASSHNLAGGPMGEQFF
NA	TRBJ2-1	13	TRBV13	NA	TGTGCCAGCACGCTTAGGGGTTTCGGTGAGCAGTTCTTC	CASTLRGFGEQFF
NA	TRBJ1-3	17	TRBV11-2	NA	TGTGCCAGCAGCTCGCTCAACCGGGCCTCCTCTGGAAACACCATATATTTT	CASSSLNRASSGNTIYF
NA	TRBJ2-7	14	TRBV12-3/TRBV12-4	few	TGTGCCAGCACTCAGGCCATGGGCTCCTACGAGCAGTACTTC	CASTQAMGSYEQYF
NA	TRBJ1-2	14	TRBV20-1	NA	TGCAGTGCTAGACCGACAACCGGGTTGGAGGGCTACACCTTC	CSARPTTGLEGYTF
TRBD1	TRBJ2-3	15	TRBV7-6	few	TGTGCCAGCCGCGGCGGGACAGGGTCCACAGATACGCAGTATTTT	CASRGGTGSTDTQYF
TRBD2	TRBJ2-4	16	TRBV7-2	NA	TGTGCCAGCAGCTTAGCCGGGAGGGGCGGCAAAAACATTCAGTACTTC	CASSLAGRGGKNIQYF
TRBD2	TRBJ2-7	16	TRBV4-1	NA	TGCGCCAGCAGCCCAAGGGAGGGACTAGCGGCTTACGAGCAGTACTTC	CASSPREGLAAYEQYF
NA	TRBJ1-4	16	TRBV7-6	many	TGTGCCAGCAGCTTAGTATCGGGCCAGGCAAATGAAAAACTGTTTTTT	CASSLVSGQANEKLFF
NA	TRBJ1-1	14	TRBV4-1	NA	TGCGCCAGCAGCCAAGAGGACCGGGCCACTGAAGCTTTCTTT	CASSQEDRATEAFF
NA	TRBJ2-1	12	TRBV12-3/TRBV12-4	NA	TGTGCCATCTTTGGGGGTGGCAATGAGCAGTTCTTC	CAIFGGGNEQFF
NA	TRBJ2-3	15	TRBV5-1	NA	TGCGCCAGCAGCATTAGCGAGACTACCACAGATACGCAGTATTTT	CASSISETTTDTQYF
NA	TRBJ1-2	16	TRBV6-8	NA	TGTGCCAGCAGTCCGGTCGGCCAGGGGTTAGGCTATGGCTACACCTTC	CASSPVGQGLGYGYTF
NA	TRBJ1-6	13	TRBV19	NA	TGTGCCAGTAGTCCAGGACAGCGGTCACCCCTCCACTTT	CASSPGQRSPLHF
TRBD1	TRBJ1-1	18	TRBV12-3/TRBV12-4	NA	TGTGCCAGCAGTCCGACGAGTGGGACAGGGAAAAGAGACACTGAAGCTTTCTTT	CASSPTSGTGKRDTEAFF
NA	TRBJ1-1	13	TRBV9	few	TGTGCCAGCAGCGAGGGGTTCTCCACTGAAGCTTTCTTT	CASSEGFSTEAFF
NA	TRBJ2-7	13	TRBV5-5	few	TGTGCCAGCAGCTTGGGTTTTGGGAACGAGCAGTACTTC	CASSLGFGNEQYF
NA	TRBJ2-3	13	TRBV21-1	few	TGTGCCAGCAGCAGCGAGTGCACAGATACGCAGTATTTT	CASSSECTDTQYF
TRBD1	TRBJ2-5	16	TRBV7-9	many	TGTGCCAGCAGCCATCCAGGACAGGAGAACCAAGAGACCCAGTACTTC	CASSHPGQENQETQYF
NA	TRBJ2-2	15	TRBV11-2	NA	TGTGCCAGCAGCCGTAGGGAGTCGGGCACCGGGGAGCTGTTTTTT	CASSRRESGTGELFF
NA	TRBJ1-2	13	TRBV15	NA	TGTGCCACCAGCAAGGGGCCAGTGGCGGGCTACACCTTC	CATSKGPVAGYTF
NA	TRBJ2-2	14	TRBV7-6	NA	TGTGCCAGCAGCTCTAGGACTTTAGATGGGGAGCTGTTTTTT	CASSSRTLDGELFF
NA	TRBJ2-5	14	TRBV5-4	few	TGTGCCAGCAGTGATTTAGAGGGACCAGAGACCCAGTACTTC	CASSDLEGPETQYF
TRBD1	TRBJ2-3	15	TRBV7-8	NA	TGTGCCAGCAGCCAGAACGACAGGGGTACAGATACGCAGTATTTT	CASSQNDRGTDTQYF
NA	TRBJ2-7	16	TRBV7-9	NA	TGTGCCAGCAGCTTAGCGCAAGGGGGGTTTTCCTACGAGCAGTACTTC	CASSLAQGGFSYEQYF
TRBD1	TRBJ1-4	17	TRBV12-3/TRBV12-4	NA	TGTGCCAGCAGTTCTCCGACAGGGGAGGTGCGGGGTGAAAAACTGTTTTTT	CASSSPTGEVRGEKLFF
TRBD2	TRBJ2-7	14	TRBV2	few	TGTGCCAGCAGTGCGAAGCGGGAGAATTCCGAGCAGTACTTC	CASSAKRENSEQYF
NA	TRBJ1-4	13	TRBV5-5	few	TGTGCCAGCAGCTTGGGGGCAGATGGAAAACTGTTTTTT	CASSLGADGKLFF
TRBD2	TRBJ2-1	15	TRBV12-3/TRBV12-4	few	TGTGCCAGCAGGTGGGCTAGCGGGGGTACTAATGAGCAGTTCTTC	CASRWASGGTNEQFF
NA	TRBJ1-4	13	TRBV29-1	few	TGCAGCGTTGGGGCAGGGTTTAATGAAAAACTGTTTTTT	CSVGAGFNEKLFF
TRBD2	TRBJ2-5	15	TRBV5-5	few	TGTGCCAGCAGCCTACTAGCGGGGGGCTTAGAGACCCAGTACTTC	CASSLLAGGLETQYF
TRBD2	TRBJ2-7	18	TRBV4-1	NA	TGCGCCAGCAGCCAACCCACCGCGGGGGGAAGATCATCCTACGAGCAGTACTTC	CASSQPTAGGRSSYEQYF
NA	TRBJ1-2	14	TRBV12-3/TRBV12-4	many	TGTGCCAGCAGTTTGGCGGGAGGTTATTATGGCTACACCTTC	CASSLAGGYYGYTF
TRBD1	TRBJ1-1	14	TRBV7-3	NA	TGTGCCAGCAGCTTTACAGGGGAGGACACTGAAGCTTTCTTT	CASSFTGEDTEAFF
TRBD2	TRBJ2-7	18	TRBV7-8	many	TGTGCCAGCAGCCCCCGGATAGTGACTAGCGGGGGGTCCTACGAGCAGTACTTC	CASSPRIVTSGGSYEQYF
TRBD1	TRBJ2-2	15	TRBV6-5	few	TGTGCCAGCAGTTACTCGACAGGGTTAATCGGGGAGCTGTTTTTT	CASSYSTGLIGELFF
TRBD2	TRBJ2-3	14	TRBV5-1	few	TGCGCCAGCAGCGGCGGGGGGTACACAGATACGCAGTATTTT	CASSGGGYTDTQYF
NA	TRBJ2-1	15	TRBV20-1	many	TGCAGTGCTACCCCACCCCTCGGGGTCTACAATGAGCAGTTCTTC	CSATPPLGVYNEQFF
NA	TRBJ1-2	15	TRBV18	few	TGTGCCAGCTCACCAACCACATACAGTAACTATGGCTACACCTTC	CASSPTTYSNYGYTF
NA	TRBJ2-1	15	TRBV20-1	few	TGCAGTGCTAGCATGGGTCTAGCGAGCTACAATGAGCAGTTCTTC	CSASMGLASYNEQFF
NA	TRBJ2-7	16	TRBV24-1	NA	TGTGCCACCAGTGATAGCACTGGACCGAGCGTGAGGGAGCAGTACTTC	CATSDSTGPSVREQYF
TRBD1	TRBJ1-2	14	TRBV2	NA	TGTGCCAGCAGTGTAGGGACAGGGGTCTATGGCTACACCTTC	CASSVGTGVYGYTF
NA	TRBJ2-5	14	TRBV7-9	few	TGTGCCAGCAGCTTAGAACTAAAAAGGGAGACCCAGTACTTC	CASSLELKRETQYF
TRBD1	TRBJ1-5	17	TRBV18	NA	TGTGCCAGCTCACCACGACCCGGGACAGATAGCAATCAGCCCCAGCATTTT	CASSPRPGTDSNQPQHF